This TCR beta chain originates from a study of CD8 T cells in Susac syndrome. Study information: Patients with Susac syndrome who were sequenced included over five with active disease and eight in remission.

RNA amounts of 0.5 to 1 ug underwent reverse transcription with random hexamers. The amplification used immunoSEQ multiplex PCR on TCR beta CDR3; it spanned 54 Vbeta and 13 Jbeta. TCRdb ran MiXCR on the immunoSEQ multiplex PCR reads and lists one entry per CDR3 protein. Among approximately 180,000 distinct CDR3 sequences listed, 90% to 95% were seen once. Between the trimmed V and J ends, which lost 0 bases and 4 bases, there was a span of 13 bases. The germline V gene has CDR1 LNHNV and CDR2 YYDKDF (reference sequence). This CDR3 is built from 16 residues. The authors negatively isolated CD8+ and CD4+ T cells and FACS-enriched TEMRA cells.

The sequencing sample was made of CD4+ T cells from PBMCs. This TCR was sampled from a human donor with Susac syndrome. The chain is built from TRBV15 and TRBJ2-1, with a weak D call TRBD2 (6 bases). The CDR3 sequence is CATSRDGAGHYNEQFF. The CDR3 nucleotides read TGTGCCACCAGCAGAGATGGGGCGGGGCATTACAATGAGCAGTTCTTC.